The 8 T cell receptor beta chains below all came from one sample that was sequenced in a study of shared clonotypes between healthy human individuals. The method was immunoSEQ multiplex PCR; TCRdb's version includes in-frame clones alone and lacks a portion of them. The sample has 100,000 to 120,000 clones; more than 65% are singletons. Material: memory CD8+ T cells sorted from blood. Specified subset: CD45RO+ cells pooled with CCR7-negative TemRA cells. These receptors originate from a woman aged 25 to 39 in good health.

The V gene is TRBV2, the J gene TRBJ2-5; 11 nucleotides align to TRBD2. Matching the DNA end better, TRBJ2-7 makes the J call doubtful. The CDR3 sequence is 14 residues long. Looked up from germline, CDR1 is SNHLY and CDR2 is FYNNEI. CDR3: CASRLAGDPYEQYF. The CDR3 DNA sequence: TGTGCCAGCAGACTAGCGGGAGATCCCTACGAGCAGTACTTC.

This chain connects TRBV27 to TRBJ1-1; TRBD1 might be the D (5 bases). This CDR3 has 15 residues. V dropped 8 bases and J dropped 0 bases, with 16 bases sitting between them. The germline V gene has CDR1 MNHEY and CDR2 SMNVEV (reference sequence). In DNA, the CDR3 is TGTGCCAGCGCCGGCAGCACAGGAATGAACACTGAAGCTTTCTTT. Its protein product is CASAGSTGMNTEAFF.

The V and J genes are TRBV13 and TRBJ1-3; D call uncertain. Trimming pared 1 base from V and 2 bases from J, leaving 9 bases between. Germline V gene sequence: CDR1 PRHDT, CDR2 FYEKMQ (reference sequence). This CDR3 has 15 amino acids. CDR3 nucleotide sequence: TGTGCCAGCAGCTTAGAGGGTAGCCCTGGAAACACCATATATTTT. It specifies CASSLEGSPGNTIYF.

This clone was detected a few times. The J gene is TRBJ2-1, the V gene TRBV13; 9 nucleotides align to TRBD2. The CDR3 extends over 19 amino acids. The J segment lost 7 bases and the V segment lost 3 bases, leaving 19 bases of the junction unmatched. CDR1 and CDR2 from the germline V gene are PRHDT and FYEKMQ (reference sequence). CDR3 amino acids: CASSFSPYAGGPLGNEQFF. The CDR3 DNA follows: TGTGCCAGCAGCTTTTCCCCTTACGCGGGAGGGCCGTTAGGGAATGAGCAGTTCTTC.

This clone was seen only a few times. The V and J genes are TRBV11-2 and TRBJ2-1; TRBD2 agrees at 10 bases. Germline CDR1 is SGHAT and CDR2 is FQNNGV. CDR3 length: 17 amino acids. J was trimmed by 2 bases and V by 1 base; bases with no gene match: 5. Here the CDR3 reads CASSLALGLAAYNEQFF. CDR3 in DNA: TGTGCCAGCAGCTTAGCCCTAGGACTAGCGGCCTACAATGAGCAGTTCTTC.

This clone was observed a handful of times. The V call is TRBV11-2, the J call TRBJ2-7; 8 bases are a match to TRBD1. The CDR3 covers 15 residues. The V segment lost 8 bases and the J segment 4 bases; nucleotides outside the gene matches: 13. CDR1 SGHAT and CDR2 FQNNGV come from the germline V gene. CDR3 amino acids: CASHPGTGGRYEQYF. The CDR3 nucleotides read TGTGCCAGCCATCCCGGGACAGGCGGCAGGTACGAGCAGTACTTC.

The rearrangement links TRBV6-1 to TRBJ2-1; 7 positions match TRBD1. The CDR3 totals 15 residues. The junction had 11 bases not matched to a gene; V was cut back by 3 bases and J by 9 bases. The germline CDR1 and CDR2 sequences are MNHNS and SASEGT. The CDR3 spells CASSEGSGTAVEQFF. DNA for the CDR3: TGTGCCAGCAGTGAGGGATCCGGGACAGCGGTTGAGCAGTTCTTC.

This clone was seen repeatedly, ten times or more. The chain employs TRBV6-1 and TRBJ2-6, with D unresolved. V gave up 1 base and J gave up 0 bases, with 4 bases separating them. The CDR3 runs 15 residues. Germline V gives CDR1 MNHNS, CDR2 SASEGT. CDR3: CASSEGASGANVLTF. DNA of the CDR3: TGTGCCAGCAGTGAAGGTGCCTCTGGGGCCAACGTCCTGACTTTC.